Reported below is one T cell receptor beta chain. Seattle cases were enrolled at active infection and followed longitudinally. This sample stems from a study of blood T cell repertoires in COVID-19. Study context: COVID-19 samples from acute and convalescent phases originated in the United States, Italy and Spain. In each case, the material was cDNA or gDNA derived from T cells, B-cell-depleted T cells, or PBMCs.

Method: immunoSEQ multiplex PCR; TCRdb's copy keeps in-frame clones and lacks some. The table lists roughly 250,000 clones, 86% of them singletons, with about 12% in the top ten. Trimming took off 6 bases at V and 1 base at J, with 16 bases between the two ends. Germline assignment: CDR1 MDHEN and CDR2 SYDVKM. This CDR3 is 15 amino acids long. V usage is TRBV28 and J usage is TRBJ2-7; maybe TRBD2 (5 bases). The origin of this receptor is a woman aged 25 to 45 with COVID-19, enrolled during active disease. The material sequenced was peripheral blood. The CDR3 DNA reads TGTGCCAGCAGACTAGACGTCGGTGTTTCCTACGAGCAGTACTTC. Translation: CASRLDVGVSYEQYF.